These 25 T cell receptor beta chains share one sample of origin, sequenced in a study of cytomegalovirus exposure and HLA in healthy donors. The table came from immunoSEQ multiplex PCR; TCRdb's copy has only in-frame clones and leaves some out. The sample holds 150,000 to 180,000 clones, approximately 86% seen once. Specimen: PBMCs. These receptors were collected from a man aged 18-30 years in good health and CMV-seropositive.

V and J are TRBV11-2 and TRBJ2-1; 11 bases line up with TRBD2. V was pared by 2 bases and J by 10 bases, with 7 bases of the junction left unmatched. This CDR3 has 15 residues. Per the germline V gene, CDR1 is SGHAT and CDR2 is FQNNGV. CDR3 loop: CASSLTSGGGGEQFF. The CDR3 region has the DNA TGTGCCAGCAGCTTAACTAGCGGGGGAGGGGGAGAGCAGTTCTTC.

V is TRBV9 and J is TRBJ2-1; perhaps TRBD2 as D (5 bases). The CDR3 is 16 amino acids. Per germline, CDR1 SGDLS and CDR2 YYNGEE. V gave up 1 base and J gave up 7 bases, with 18 bases separating them. The CDR3 here is CASSVPQPGTGNEQFF. DNA of the CDR3: TGTGCCAGCAGCGTACCTCAACCCGGAACGGGGAATGAGCAGTTCTTC. Full variable domain (rest looked up from reference TRBV9 and TRBJ2-1): DSGVTQTPKHLITATGQRVTLRCSPRSGDLSVYWYQQSLDQGLQFLIQYYNGEERAKGNILERFSAQQFPDLHSELNLSSLELGDSALYFCASSVPQPGTGNEQFFGPGTRLTVL.

CDR3 region: CASSFTSGLAPGGEQFF. CDR3 DNA: TGTGCCAGCAGCTTCACCTCCGGACTAGCGCCCGGGGGAGAGCAGTTCTTC. V gene TRBV9 combines with J gene TRBJ2-1; TRBD2 agrees at 9 bases. The CDR3 consists of 17 residues. V lost 4 bases, J lost 10 bases, and 18 bases stayed unmatched. The germline CDR1 and CDR2 sequences are SGDLS and YYNGEE.

This CDR3 is CASSFYLTSGRVSEETQYF. CDR3 sequence (DNA): TGCGCCAGCAGCTTTTACTTGACTAGCGGGAGGGTTTCCGAAGAGACCCAGTACTTC. This chain links TRBV5-1 with TRBJ2-5; 14 nucleotides align to TRBD2. Trimming took 2 bases from V and 3 from J; bases not matched to a gene: 12. CDR3 length: 19 residues. Per germline, CDR1 SGHRS and CDR2 YFSETQ.

The chain carries TRBV6-6 and TRBJ2-7; 9 nucleotides agree with TRBD1. J lost 2 bases, V lost 0 bases, and 5 bases had no gene match. The CDR3 sequence is 16 residues long. In germline, CDR1 is MNHNY, CDR2 SVGAGI (reference sequence). The CDR3 spells CASSYSTGGRAYEQYF. CDR3 bases: TGTGCCAGCAGTTACTCGACAGGGGGAAGGGCCTACGAGCAGTACTTC.

This chain joins TRBV9 and TRBJ2-6; 7 bases are a match to TRBD1. V lost 6 bases, J lost 4 bases, and 10 bases stayed unmatched. The CDR3 extends over 16 amino acids. Per germline, CDR1 SGDLS and CDR2 YYNGEE. CDR3 in DNA: TGTGCCAGCAACAGGGGTGTGGGTACGGGGGCCAACGTCCTGACTTTC. It codes for CASNRGVGTGANVLTF.

J is TRBJ1-3 and V is TRBV7-9, with D maybe TRBD1 (6 bases). The CDR3 contains 16 residues. V lost 5 bases, J lost 0 bases, and 14 bases lay in between. CDR1 is SEHNR and CDR2 is FQNEAQ in the germline V gene (reference sequence). This chain's CDR3 is CASSGDRPASGNTIYF. The CDR3 bases are TGTGCCAGCAGCGGCGACAGGCCCGCCTCTGGAAACACCATATATTTT.

CDR3 nucleotides: TGTGCCAGCAGCCCCACGAACGGAAACATTCAGTACTTC. Translating gives CASSPTNGNIQYF. The V gene is TRBV11-2, the J gene TRBJ2-4; D not certain. Germline lookup yields CDR1 SGHAT and CDR2 FQNNGV. The CDR3 is made up of 13 amino acids. The ends were cut back, 5 bases at V and 6 bases at J, with 11 bases in the middle.

The gene calls are TRBV9 and TRBJ2-2; the match to TRBD2 covers 11 bases. The CDR3 loop spans 16 amino acids. CDR1 is SGDLS and CDR2 is YYNGEE in the germline V gene. Unmatched junction bases numbered 3, after V lost 4 bases and J lost 1 base. The CDR3 reads CASSHTSGGNTGELFF. The DNA of the CDR3 is TGTGCCAGCAGCCATACTAGCGGGGGGAACACCGGGGAGCTGTTTTTT.

For the CDR3, the DNA is TGTGCCAGCAGCGTTCAGGGTGTCACTAATGAAAAACTGTTTTTT. It codes for CASSVQGVTNEKLFF. The chain has TRBV9 and TRBJ1-4; tentatively, D is TRBD1 (5 bases). CDR3 size: 15 residues. Germline CDR1 reads SGDLS; CDR2 reads YYNGEE. Trimming took off 2 bases at V and 2 bases at J, with 10 bases between the two ends.

The chain's CDR3 is CASSPRGGVQGTEAFF. For the CDR3, the DNA is TGTGCCAGCAGTCCCCGGGGGGGGGTTCAAGGCACTGAAGCTTTCTTT. This chain uses TRBV2 with TRBJ1-1, with a weak D call TRBD1 (5 bases). Germline CDR1 and CDR2: SNHLY and FYNNEI. Trimming left V 5 bases short and J 4 bases short, with 20 bases between. The CDR3 is 16 residues long.

The rearrangement joins TRBV13 to TRBJ2-2, with D perhaps matching TRBD2 (7 bases). The V and J ends lost 6 bases and 0 bases respectively, with 17 bases between them. Per the germline V gene, CDR1 is PRHDT and CDR2 is FYEKMQ (reference sequence). The CDR3 sequence is 17 residues long. Here the CDR3 reads CASRGGLAFPNTGELFF. CDR3 DNA sequence: TGTGCCAGCAGGGGGGGGCTAGCGTTCCCGAACACCGGGGAGCTGTTTTTT.

This chain links TRBV25-1 with TRBJ2-7; no definite D call. Germline V gene lookup returns CDR1 MGHDK and CDR2 SYGVNS. The CDR3 spans 12 residues. V shed 8 bases and J shed 5 bases, with 13 bases lying between them. The CDR3 here is CASQSSLHEQYF. The CDR3 DNA reads as TGTGCCAGCCAGTCATCCCTCCACGAGCAGTACTTC.

The table lists this clone with a few counts. Here the CDR3 DNA reads TGTGCCAGCAGTTACCTTACGGGGACAGGGTTTTACGAGCAGTACTTC. Translation: CASSYLTGTGFYEQYF. The gene calls are TRBV6-5 and TRBJ2-7; 9 nucleotides match TRBD1. This CDR3 is built from 16 residues. V was clipped by 2 bases and J by 4 bases; unmatched bases: 9. Germline CDR1 reads MNHEY; CDR2 reads SVGAGI.

The J gene is TRBJ2-2, the V gene TRBV4-3; maybe TRBD1 (7 bases). With 0 bases removed from V and 5 bases from J, the gap between germline ends came to 13 bases. This CDR3 is built from 16 residues. The germline CDR1 and CDR2 sequences are LGHNA and YSLEER. The CDR3: CASSQDETGRTGELFF. In DNA form, the CDR3 reads TGCGCCAGCAGCCAAGATGAGACAGGGAGGACCGGGGAGCTGTTTTTT.

CDR3 DNA sequence: TGCGCCAGCAGCCAAGAACTAGCGGGGAGTTACGAGCAGTACTTC. This gives the protein CASSQELAGSYEQYF. V usage is TRBV4-3 and J usage is TRBJ2-7; TRBD2 matches at 10 bases. The trim removed 0 bases at V and 4 bases at J, leaving 3 bases unmatched. The CDR3 runs to 15 residues. The germline gives CDR1 LGHNA, CDR2 YSLEER.

The chain links TRBV11-2 to TRBJ2-2; the match to TRBD2 covers 10 bases. Looked up from germline, CDR1 is SGHAT and CDR2 is FQNNGV. The V gene end was trimmed by 6 bases and the J gene end by 1 base; junction bases not matched to a gene: 2. The CDR3 is made up of 15 amino acids. DNA of the CDR3: TGTGCCAGCAGTATAGCGGGGGGGAACACCGGGGAGCTGTTTTTT. Translated: CASSIAGGNTGELFF.

The chain carries TRBV29-1 and TRBJ2-7, with D possibly matching TRBD1 (6 bases). This CDR3 is built from 16 residues. Germline V gives CDR1 SQVTM, CDR2 ANQGSEA. V gave up 3 bases and J gave up 2 bases, with 20 bases separating them. The CDR3 loop reads CSVELGRTGQTYEQYF. CDR3 DNA sequence: TGCAGCGTTGAGTTGGGCAGGACCGGACAGACCTACGAGCAGTACTTC.

V gene TRBV10-3 combines with J gene TRBJ2-5; a weak D match, TRBD2 (6 bases). The CDR3 runs to 14 residues. CDR1 ENHRY and CDR2 SYGVKD come from the germline V gene. V lost 5 bases and J 4 bases, leaving 14 bases between the germline ends. This CDR3 reads CAISPGAPGETQYF. The CDR3 region has the DNA TGTGCCATCAGTCCGGGAGCCCCCGGAGAGACCCAGTACTTC.

The V and J genes are TRBV7-2 and TRBJ2-2; D might be TRBD1 (6 bases). Trimming removed 5 bases at V and 3 bases at J, with 16 bases between. Germline V gene data show CDR1 as SGHTA and CDR2 as FQGNSA. There are 16 residues in the CDR3. The CDR3 region is CASSTTTGTYTGELFF. The CDR3 nucleotides are TGTGCCAGCAGCACCACGACAGGCACTTACACCGGGGAGCTGTTTTTT.

V is TRBV11-3 and J is TRBJ2-5; weak D call: TRBD1 (6 bases). Germline-derived CDR1 and CDR2 are SGHNT and YENEEA. The CDR3 is made up of 14 amino acids. Trimming pared 4 bases from V and 5 bases from J, leaving 14 bases between. CDR3 loop: CASSSTGVGETQYF. Here the CDR3 DNA reads TGTGCCAGCAGCTCGACAGGAGTGGGGGAGACCCAGTACTTC.

V usage is TRBV19 and J usage is TRBJ2-7; 8 bases agree with TRBD1. The trim removed 7 bases at V and 0 bases at J, leaving 8 bases unmatched. This CDR3 region has 15 residues. Germline lookup yields CDR1 LNHDA and CDR2 SQIVND (reference sequence). CDR3 DNA: TGTGCCAGTAAGCCTGGACAGGGCCCCTCCTACGAGCAGTACTTC. Its translation: CASKPGQGPSYEQYF.

V usage is TRBV7-3 and J usage is TRBJ2-1, with a tentative D call TRBD1 (6 bases). This CDR3 has 13 amino acids. CDR1 is SGHTA and CDR2 is FQGTGA in the germline V gene. V lost 2 bases and J 8 bases, leaving 10 bases between the germline ends. The CDR3 nucleotides read TGTGCCAGCAGCTTAGGGAAGGGGGATGAGCAGTTCTTC. Amino acid sequence: CASSLGKGDEQFF.

CDR3 bases: TGCGCCAGCAGCTTGGCACTAGCGGGTGCTTCCTACGAGCAGTACTTC. It is translated as CASSLALAGASYEQYF. The chain employs TRBV5-1 and TRBJ2-7, with 9 bases matching TRBD2. The CDR3 covers 16 residues. Losses at the gene ends were 0 bases for V and 1 base for J; bases not matched to a gene: 5. Looked up from germline, CDR1 is SGHRS and CDR2 is YFSETQ.

The V gene is TRBV5-5, the J gene TRBJ2-4, with D tentatively TRBD1 (6 bases). The germline V gene encodes CDR1 SGHKS and CDR2 YYEKEE (reference sequence). The CDR3 loop spans 15 amino acids. V was trimmed by 7 bases and J by 0 bases, leaving 14 bases between them. This chain's CDR3 is CASGTPDLAKNIQYF. The DNA for the CDR3 is TGTGCCAGCGGGACACCGGATCTAGCCAAAAACATTCAGTACTTC.